This entry describes one T cell receptor beta chain. This sample is drawn from a study of sequential checkpoint blockade in melanoma. Study-level information: First-line arms were nivolumab then ipilimumab, or the reverse, randomized 1:1. After both sequences, patients received maintenance nivolumab.

The assay was immunoSEQ multiplex PCR, and TCRdb's table has in-frame clones only and misses some. The sample includes 15,000 to 20,000 clones, 50% to 65% of them seen just once. The CDR3 is 18 amino acids. Per germline, CDR1 MDHEN and CDR2 SYDVKM. Between the trimmed V and J ends, which lost 4 bases and 4 bases, there was a span of 23 bases. The treatment is: randomized to nivolumab then ipilimumab (arm A) or the reverse (arm B). Patients had received no earlier DNA-damaging chemotherapy. PBMC sorting kept live CD3+CD8+ cells without CD19 or CD56. Sequencing used CD8+ T cells sorted from blood (inferred from file names), obtained from a patient given nivolumab and ipilimumab in sequence. This TCR came from a human donor with melanoma. V gene TRBV28 combines with J gene TRBJ2-1; possibly TRBD2 for D (5 bases). As DNA, the CDR3 is TGTGCCAGCAGTTCTATTTTCCTTGTAGCGAAGTGGTACAATGAGCAGTTCTTC. It codes for CASSSIFLVAKWYNEQFF.